The clone carrying this T cell receptor (beta chain) occurred a few times. This sample is part of a study of regulatory T cells in long-lasting Graves disease. Documented time point: newly diagnosed GD, antithyroid drugs for less than 3 months. RNA isolated from PBMCs was used to make the TCR library. Researchers made TCR beta libraries by using iRepertoire HTBI primers and running Arm-PCR on CDR3 regions. TCRdb analysed the multiplex PCR reads with MiXCR anew, one entry per CDR3 protein. The sample lists 560,000 or so distinct CDR3 sequences; 15% to 20% were seen once. Germline CDR1 SEHNR, CDR2 FQNEAQ (reference sequence). Trimming left V 1 base short and J 1 base short, with 15 bases between. The CDR3 has 17 residues. These records were also assigned to another study, of T cells in Graves' hyperthyroidism and ophthalmopathy.

The chain is built from TRBV7-9 and TRBJ2-3; D not certain. The TCR comes from a man between 18 and 35 years old with Graves disease. The sample here was peripheral blood mononuclear cells (PBMCs), taken at new diagnosis, from a patient treated with antithyroid drugs. CDR3 nucleotides: TGTGCCAGCAGCTTAGAATTGGGCGGAATCCGCACAGATACGCAGTATTTT. It yields the protein CASSLELGGIRTDTQYF.